This T cell receptor beta chain was recovered during a study of PD-1 blockade in classical Hodgkin lymphoma. Whole-study results and caveats: TCR diversity at baseline was reported to be reduced in newly diagnosed patients relative to healthy donors. Complete responders matched newly diagnosed patients in baseline diversity. While CD8+ TCR diversity did not rise significantly by C4D1, CD4+ TCR diversity did.

Data came from immunoSEQ multiplex PCR; TCRdb stores just in-frame clones and leaves some out. The sample records 90,000 to 100,000 clones, around 81% being singletons. Trimming left V 7 bases short and J 3 bases short, with 10 bases between. Germline V gives CDR1 MNHNS, CDR2 SASEGT. The CDR3 runs 13 residues. Details on this clone: The antigen is undetermined.

Brentuximab vedotin exposure varied, and every patient relapsed after autologous stem cell transplantation. This chain links TRBV6-1 with TRBJ2-1; no clear D. The TCR originated in a human donor with classical Hodgkin lymphoma. The material was peripheral blood mononuclear cells (PBMCs), obtained before the second cycle of nivolumab. CDR3 residues: CASTGNIYNEQFF. CDR3 bases: TGTGCCAGCACTGGGAACATCTACAATGAGCAGTTCTTC.